This T cell receptor beta chain is from a study of shared clonotypes between healthy human individuals. The study, taken as a whole, reports: Sampling used blood alone; tissue repertoires probably differ. Larger richness was generally estimated for naive than memory subsets.

The ends were cut back, 0 bases at V and 2 bases at J, with 12 bases in the middle. CDR1 and CDR2 (germline): SGHNT, YYREEE (reference sequence). The CDR3 covers 15 residues. As originally analysed: ImmunoSEQ yielded junction-only sequences lacking quality scores, so filtering differed. The method was immunoSEQ multiplex PCR; TCRdb's version includes in-frame clones alone and lacks a portion of them. V, J and clone size are those of that table, while D and trimming were read from the DNA. The sample records 1.6 million or so clones, approximately 98.5% being singletons. For this clone: Its antigen is not known.

CD4+ cell separation produced CD45RA+ naive and CD45RA-negative memory subsets. This receptor was obtained from a man aged 25 to 40 in good health. The chain carries TRBV5-4 and TRBJ2-7, with a weak D call TRBD1 (5 bases). Sequenced: naive CD4+ T cells sorted from blood. Regarding subset: CD45RA+ positively selected. The CDR3 DNA reads as TGTGCCAGCAGCTTGGATACAGGAACACCCTACGAGCAGTACTTC. It encodes CASSLDTGTPYEQYF.